This is a list of T cell receptor beta chains from one sample in a study of beta chain features in type 1 diabetes. TCRdb's table, derived via immunoSEQ multiplex PCR, lists solely in-frame clones and lacks some. The sample holds about 290,000 clones; about 8% are singletons and the top ten take approximately 1%. Specimen: central memory CD4+ T cells from blood. Receptors originate from a young woman in good health. Each CDR3 is given without its conserved first and last residue. Fields, in order: V gene, CDR3 protein.

V gene: TRBV7-2; CDR3 protein: ASTRTSGSDEQF
V gene: TRBV25-1; CDR3 protein: ASSGPTGEAETQY
V gene: TRBV7-2; CDR3 protein: ASSPDGTGTYRTNEQF
V gene: TRBV29-1; CDR3 protein: SVDSGGGQPQH
V gene: TRBV28; CDR3 protein: ASSSSGDYGYT
V gene: TRBV28; CDR3 protein: ASGTLAGGETQY
V gene: TRBV7-2; CDR3 protein: ASSLQPAGLGGYT
V gene: TRBV5-6; CDR3 protein: ASSVTGWVDYGYT
V gene: TRBV7-2; CDR3 protein: ASSFPPLDTQY
V gene: TRBV11-2; CDR3 protein: ASSLDRFYGYT
V gene: TRBV7-2; CDR3 protein: ASSFTGEGPQH
V gene: TRBV5-1; CDR3 protein: ASTVTSGRATEQF
V gene: TRBV21-1; CDR3 protein: ASSKEVASGSAYEQY
V gene: TRBV4-1; CDR3 protein: ASSQQAGGKTDTQY
V gene: TRBV21-1; CDR3 protein: ASSKVKTSGGAYLF
V gene: TRBV19; CDR3 protein: ASSSRPRRNTGELF
V gene: TRBV28; CDR3 protein: ASRLRGSRTYEQY
V gene: TRBV5-4; CDR3 protein: ASSLGGQYGYT
V gene: TRBV4-1; CDR3 protein: ASHLSLGTGTGELF
V gene: TRBV6-6; CDR3 protein: ASSYSGGGETQY
V gene: TRBV28; CDR3 protein: ASTSPTKGANYGYT
V gene: TRBV11-3; CDR3 protein: ASSLRNGGPY
V gene: TRBV21-1; CDR3 protein: ASSKGATLNTEAF
V gene: TRBV4-1; CDR3 protein: ASSQGEAKRETQY
V gene: TRBV29-1; CDR3 protein: SALGGDEKLF
V gene: TRBV27; CDR3 protein: ASHRPGLSTDTQY
V gene: TRBV28; CDR3 protein: ASSFPAGGSYEQY
V gene: TRBV7-2; CDR3 protein: ASSLIYTGDQPQH
V gene: TRBV27; CDR3 protein: ASSLQPNYGYT
V gene: TRBV4-3; CDR3 protein: ASSQEMLRGQPQH
V gene: TRBV5-1; CDR3 protein: ASSPGQGTVSSGELF
V gene: TRBV5-6; CDR3 protein: ASSLPGIEATEAF
V gene: TRBV15; CDR3 protein: ATSRPPGEQY
V gene: TRBV28; CDR3 protein: ASSSTGTSTDTQY
V gene: TRBV18; CDR3 protein: ASSEGSPYSNQPQH
V gene: TRBV6-5; CDR3 protein: ASSFSGSRTQDEQF
V gene: TRBV7-9; CDR3 protein: ASSFTTQGEAF